There are a few counts of the clone carrying this T cell receptor beta chain. The data are from a study of blood T cell repertoires in COVID-19. Overall study context: The United States, Italy and Spain provided the acute and convalescent COVID-19 samples. PBMCs, B-cell-depleted T cells, or T cells were the source of the cDNA or gDNA that made up the material.

Original processing methods: Reference gene primer amplification gave estimated nucleated cell counts. Profiled with immunoSEQ multiplex PCR; TCRdb holds only in-frame clones, not every one. D and trimming were read from the DNA, whereas the V and J calls and clone size are those reported in that table. The sample contains more than 150,000 clones, approximately 83% of which appear only once. CDR3 length: 14 residues. From germline, CDR1 is MNHEY and CDR2 SVGEGT. V was clipped by 5 bases and J by 4 bases, with 14 bases between them. This TCR derives from a woman aged 60 to 75 with acute or convalescent COVID-19. This chain links TRBV6-2 or TRBV6-3 with TRBJ1-2, with D perhaps TRBD1 (5 bases). Sample: peripheral blood. CDR3 in amino acids: CASSVQGGAYGYTF. The DNA of the CDR3 is TGTGCCAGCAGTGTTCAGGGAGGTGCCTATGGCTACACCTTC.